This TCR beta chain is from a study of shared clonotypes between healthy human individuals. About the study: Three CD4 naive, three CD4 memory, two CD8 naive and one CD8 memory plate were used per donor. General study points: Represented diversity (both genetic and exposure-history) was limited by the small number of donors.

To note about this clone: Its antigen remains unknown.

Evenly divided among several immunoSEQ plates was the genomic DNA of each subset. About 30,000 T cell genomes, or approximately 190 ng DNA, went into the sorted-subset replicate PCRs. The method was immunoSEQ multiplex PCR; TCRdb's version includes in-frame clones alone and lacks a portion of them. The table records roughly 1 million clones, roughly 70% of them present only once. Source material: memory CD4+ T cells sorted from blood. Subset here: CD45RA-negative fraction. The TCR comes from a man aged 18 to 30 in good health.

The CDR3 nucleotides read TGCAGCGTTGAGTTAGGGGGCCGGGGGGCCAACGTCCTGACTTTC. This sequence encodes CSVELGGRGANVLTF. The V and J genes are TRBV29-1 and TRBJ2-6, with 7 bases aligning to TRBD1. V gave up 3 bases and J gave up 4 bases; unmatched junction bases: 6. Per germline, CDR1 SQVTM and CDR2 ANQGSEA. The CDR3 is 15 amino acids.